This T cell receptor beta chain was captured by sequencing in a study of technical replicates of blood from a few donors. The CDR3 runs to 14 residues. Germline CDR1 and CDR2: MDHEN and SYDVKM. V was cut by 5 bases and J by 0 bases, with 11 bases left in between. Sequencing was performed with immunoSEQ multiplex PCR; in TCRdb, only in-frame clones are kept and a portion is missing. Among approximately 73,000 clones listed, roughly 96% were seen once. This clone is a singleton in its sample. The source of this sequence is a human donor in good health. The chain is built from TRBV28 and TRBJ2-7; the D gene is possibly TRBD2 (5 bases). The source material was T cells isolated from PBMCs. The CDR3, as DNA: TGTGCCAGCAGTCAAAGAGGGTACTCCTACGAGCAGTACTTC. It is translated as CASSQRGYSYEQYF.